These 14 T cell receptor beta chains originate from one sample sequenced in a study of PD-1 blockade in classical Hodgkin lymphoma. Profiled with immunoSEQ multiplex PCR; TCRdb holds only in-frame clones, not every one. The sample lists roughly 64,000 clones, roughly nine tenths seen once, with 10% in the top ten. Time point specified: cycle 4 day 1 (C4D1), after 6 weeks of nivolumab. Each patient's relapse followed autologous stem cell transplantation, and brentuximab vedotin exposure varied. The sequencing used peripheral blood mononuclear cells (PBMCs), collected before the fourth cycle of nivolumab. These TCRs come from a human donor with classical Hodgkin lymphoma.

The chain combines TRBV30 with TRBJ1-1, with D hard to call. Germline V gene sequence: CDR1 GTSNPN, CDR2 SVGIG (reference sequence). CDR3 length: 14 residues. V was cut by 7 bases and J by 2 bases, with 17 bases left in between. CDR3 residues: CASTPTGANTEAFF. CDR3 DNA: TGTGCCTCCACCCCCACGGGAGCCAACACTGAAGCTTTCTTT.

V gene TRBV11-2 combines with J gene TRBJ2-5; maybe TRBD2 (7 bases). The CDR3 is 13 amino acids. CDR1 is SGHAT, CDR2 FQNNGV, per germline. The V end lost 7 bases, the J end lost 3 bases, and 12 bases lay between the germline ends. The CDR3 spells CASIGEGEETQYF. Written as DNA, the CDR3 is TGTGCCAGCATAGGGGAGGGGGAAGAGACCCAGTACTTC.

J is TRBJ2-2 and V is TRBV2; a weak D match, TRBD1 (6 bases). Germline CDR1 is SNHLY and CDR2 is FYNNEI. The CDR3 is 17 amino acids. Trimming removed 0 bases from V and 7 bases from J, with 18 bases in between. This CDR3 is CASSEAFVLGGSGELFF. In nucleotides, the CDR3 is TGTGCCAGCAGTGAAGCGTTTGTGCTAGGGGGAAGCGGGGAGCTGTTTTTT.

The rearrangement uses TRBV5-1 and TRBJ2-7, with D uncertain. CDR3 length equals 14 residues. Germline CDR1 is SGHRS and CDR2 is YFSETQ. With 4 bases removed from V and 3 bases from J, the gap between germline ends came to 14 bases. CDR3 nucleotide sequence: TGCGCCAGCAGCCTGGCCAACGGATACTACGAGCAGTACTTC. Translating it yields CASSLANGYYEQYF. The full variable domain, with the rest looked up from reference TRBV5-1 and TRBJ2-7, is KAGVTQTPRYLIKTRGQQVTLSCSPISGHRSVSWYQQTPGQGLQFLFEYFSETQRNKGNFPGRFSGRQFSNSRSEMNVSTLELGDSALYLCASSLANGYYEQYFGPGTRLTVT.

The chain links TRBV7-9 to TRBJ2-1; a weak D match, TRBD2 (5 bases). Trimming shortened V by 5 bases and J by 0 bases, and 14 bases separated the two germline ends. The CDR3 runs 16 residues. CDR1 is SEHNR, CDR2 FQNEAQ, per germline (reference sequence). Written as DNA, the CDR3 is TGTGCCAGCAGCCCCTTAGGACGGGGCTCCTACAATGAGCAGTTCTTC. Protein sequence: CASSPLGRGSYNEQFF.

The table lists this clone with a count of one. The chain recombines TRBV25-1 with TRBJ2-5; D call uncertain. Trimming left V 3 bases short and J 12 bases short, with 14 bases between. The CDR3 extends over 12 amino acids. Germline lookup yields CDR1 MGHDK and CDR2 SYGVNS. This chain's CDR3 is CASSDGSPEEYF. The CDR3 bases are TGTGCCAGCAGTGATGGCAGCCCTGAAGAGTACTTC.

The chain carries TRBV7-2 and TRBJ1-1; D gene unclear. This CDR3 is 14 amino acids long. Germline CDR1 is SGHTA and CDR2 is FQGNSA. With 5 bases removed from V and 4 bases from J, the gap between germline ends came to 14 bases. CDR3 loop: CASSPSQDRTEAFF. The CDR3 region has the DNA TGTGCCAGCAGCCCGTCGCAGGATCGCACTGAAGCTTTCTTT. Together with reference TRBV7-2 and TRBJ1-1, the CDR3 gives the full variable domain: GAGVSQSPSNKVTEKGKDVELRCDPISGHTALYWYRQSLGQGLEFLIYFQGNSAPDKSGLPSDRFSAERTGGSVSTLTIQRTQQEDSAVYLCASSPSQDRTEAFFGQGTRLTVV.

The chain links TRBV5-1 to TRBJ1-1, with D perhaps TRBD1 (5 bases). The CDR3 has 14 residues. V shed 4 bases and J shed 7 bases, with 17 bases lying between them. The V gene's germline CDR1 is SGHRS and CDR2 YFSETQ. The CDR3 nucleotides read TGCGCCAGCAGCGGACGCCGGGGCAGCTTTGAAGCTTTCTTT. Protein sequence: CASSGRRGSFEAFF.

The rearrangement uses TRBV2 and TRBJ2-7; 9 bases match TRBD2. Looked up from germline, CDR1 is SNHLY and CDR2 is FYNNEI. This CDR3 is 14 amino acids long. V shed 7 bases and J 4 bases; nucleotides not matched to a gene: 8. CDR3 nucleotides: TGTGCCAGCAAGGGTATAGGACTAGCGTACGAGCAGTACTTC. Translated, it gives CASKGIGLAYEQYF.

The genes are TRBV6-5 and TRBJ2-5, with a weak D call TRBD2 (6 bases). The CDR3 spans 13 residues. Trimming removed 5 bases from V and 7 bases from J, with 14 bases in between. Germline values: CDR1 MNHEY, CDR2 SVGAGI. The CDR3 DNA is TGTGCCAGCAGTCCCGGGGGTGCAGGGACCCAGTACTTC. Protein: CASSPGGAGTQYF.

CDR3 region: CASSWSPGANVLTF. CDR3 DNA sequence: TGCGCCAGCAGCTGGAGCCCTGGGGCCAACGTCCTGACTTTC. This chain joins TRBV4-1 and TRBJ2-6; no definite D call. The CDR3 runs 14 residues. V was clipped by 5 bases and J by 2 bases, with 7 bases between them. From germline, CDR1 is MGHRA and CDR2 YSYEKL.

The V and J genes are TRBV15 and TRBJ2-3; possibly TRBD2 for D (5 bases). V lost 1 base and J 2 bases, leaving 19 bases between the germline ends. The CDR3 spans 18 residues. The germline gives CDR1 LNHNV, CDR2 YYDKDF (reference sequence). Here the CDR3 DNA reads TGTGCCACCAGCAGAGGCCCCGTGTTCGGGAACTTCACAGATACGCAGTATTTT. This gives the protein CATSRGPVFGNFTDTQYF.

V gene TRBV4-1 combines with J gene TRBJ2-2; the D gene is possibly TRBD1 (6 bases). The V end was cut by 0 bases, the J end by 7 bases, with 12 bases between. CDR3 length: 15 amino acids. Looked up from germline, CDR1 is MGHRA and CDR2 is YSYEKL. The CDR3 coding sequence is TGCGCCAGCAGCCAAGACCCTACAGGGCTCGGGGAGCTGTTTTTT. Translating gives CASSQDPTGLGELFF.

The chain carries TRBV20-1 and TRBJ1-1; D is uncertain. The CDR3 extends over 11 amino acids. V shed 5 bases and J shed 5 bases, with 9 bases lying between them. Germline values: CDR1 DFQATT, CDR2 SNEGSKA (reference sequence). As DNA, the CDR3 is TGCAGTGCTCAAGACCGGACTGAAGCTTTCTTT. It yields the protein CSAQDRTEAFF.